Each of the 27 T cell receptor beta chains below was sequenced from the same sample in a study of metastatic and nonmetastatic thyroid tumors. TCRdb used MiXCR to call clones anew from the PCR reads. The profile shows about 24,000 clones, roughly 24% of them singletons. Patients were all untreated before their thyroid surgery. Input material: blood. All receptors come from a male donor with papillary thyroid cancer or a benign thyroid nodule (not recorded which). Some clones in this sample may be carry-over from other donors' samples.

This clone showed up many times. Its ends do not fully match the called genes, so a read error is possible. This sample also contains other DNA sequences that code for the same CDR3. The chain links TRBV19 to TRBJ2-3; maybe TRBD1 (6 bases). CDR3 length: 14 residues. In germline, CDR1 is LNHDA, CDR2 SQIVND (reference sequence). CDR3 coding DNA: TGTGCTAGTAGTAGGGGGTCCAGCACAGATACGCAGTATTTT. Its protein is CASSRGSSTDTQYF. Full variable domain (outside the CDR3, taken from reference TRBV19 and TRBJ2-3): DGGITQSPKYLFRKEGQNVTLSCEQNLNHDAMYWYRQDPGQGLRLIYYSQIVNDFQKGDIAEGYSVSREKKESFPLTVTSAQKNPTAFYLCASSRGSSTDTQYFGPGTRLTVL.

V is TRBV11-2 and J is TRBJ2-7, with D possibly TRBD1 on 6 matching bases. The CDR3 length is 14 residues. Looked up from germline, CDR1 is SGHAT and CDR2 is FQNNGV. The germline V and J ends were trimmed by 1 base and 3 bases, with 10 bases remaining between them. CDR3 DNA: TGTGCCAGCAGCTTAGGGCAGGGGCGCTACGAGCAGTACTTC. This translates into CASSLGQGRYEQYF.

This clone was observed at least ten times. It may be a read error: a sequence one base away is much more abundant. Other DNA sequences in the sample encode the same CDR3. Here the CDR3 reads CASSLAGDTQYF. Written as DNA, the CDR3 is TGTGCCAGCAGTTTAGCAGGTGATACGCAGTATTTT. This chain uses TRBV12-3 or TRBV12-4 with TRBJ2-3; D ambiguous. V was pared by 0 bases and J by 6 bases, with 4 bases between. The CDR3 runs to 12 residues.

This clone was counted ten times or more. The chain is built from TRBV3-1 and TRBJ2-5, with D possibly called TRBD1 or TRBD2 (5 bases each). The V gene lost 3 bases and the J gene lost 2 bases, with 10 bases spanning the gap. The germline V gene has CDR1 LGHDT and CDR2 YNNKEL (reference sequence). CDR3 size: 14 residues. CDR3 bases: TGTGCCAGCAGCCACGGGGCCCTACAAGAGACCCAGTACTTC. It codes for CASSHGALQETQYF.

This clone was seen a single time. At one boundary the junction diverges from the germline segment, which might be a read error. The chain links TRBV5-5 to TRBJ1-1; D gene ambiguous. The CDR3 spans 15 residues. Germline V gene lookup returns CDR1 SGHKS and CDR2 YYEKEE (reference sequence). The CDR3 DNA reads as TGTGACAGCAGCCGAAATTCACGGTCGAACACTGAAGCTTTCTTT. Amino acid sequence: CDSSRNSRSNTEAFF.

This clone was seen at least ten times. The gene calls are TRBV19 and TRBJ1-1, with a weak D call TRBD1 (5 bases). The CDR3 sequence is 13 residues long. Trimming took 2 bases from V and 11 from J, leaving 15 bases between them. Germline V CDR1 and CDR2: LNHDA, SQIVND (reference sequence). CDR3 region: CASSITGTRRAFF. CDR3 nucleotides: TGTGCCAGTAGTATAACAGGCACGCGGAGGGCTTTCTTT. Full variable domain (remainder filled in from reference TRBV19 and TRBJ1-1): DGGITQSPKYLFRKEGQNVTLSCEQNLNHDAMYWYRQDPGQGLRLIYYSQIVNDFQKGDIAEGYSVSREKKESFPLTVTSAQKNPTAFYLCASSITGTRRAFFGQGTRLTVV.

In this sample, this clone turned up a few times. The chain uses TRBV2 and TRBJ2-1; possibly TRBD1 for D (6 bases). Trimming shortened V by 7 bases and J by 12 bases, and 13 bases separated the two germline ends. Germline V gene data show CDR1 as SNHLY and CDR2 as FYNNEI. CDR3 length equals 11 residues. Here the CDR3 reads CASIETGGQFF. The DNA of the CDR3 is TGTGCCAGCATAGAGACAGGTGGGCAGTTCTTC.

This chain uses TRBV20-1 with TRBJ2-7; TRBD1 matches 7 bases. Per germline, CDR1 DFQATT and CDR2 SNEGSKA (reference sequence). This CDR3 spans 11 amino acids. Losses at the gene ends were 6 bases for V and 7 bases for J; bases not matched to a gene: 6. As DNA, the CDR3 is TGCAGTGCCGTGACAGGGATTGAGCAGTACTTC. It specifies CSAVTGIEQYF.

The V and J genes are TRBV11-3 and TRBJ2-7; 8 bases match TRBD1. This CDR3 region has 15 residues. The germline V gene has CDR1 SGHNT and CDR2 YENEEA. Unmatched junction bases numbered 7, after V lost 6 bases and J lost 0 bases. The CDR3 spells CASSFRTGSSYEQYF. DNA for the CDR3: TGTGCCAGCAGTTTTCGGACAGGGAGCTCCTACGAGCAGTACTTC.

V is TRBV11-1 and J is TRBJ2-7, with D perhaps TRBD1 or TRBD2 (5 bases each). Germline V gene data show CDR1 as SGHAT and CDR2 as FQDESV (reference sequence). V lost 3 bases, J lost 2 bases, and 11 bases lay in between. The CDR3 sequence is 14 residues long. DNA for the CDR3: TGTGCCAGCAGCTTGGGGGACGTCGCCTACGAGCAGTACTTC. Translated, it gives CASSLGDVAYEQYF.

This clone has more than one count but fewer than ten. This chain joins TRBV2 and TRBJ2-7, with 8 bases that match TRBD1. This CDR3 comprises 12 residues. V shed 7 bases, J shed 10 bases, and the junction held 9 bases outside the gene matches. CDR1 SNHLY and CDR2 FYNNEI come from the germline V gene. This chain's CDR3 is CASTPDRVDQYF. The CDR3 DNA sequence: TGTGCCAGCACTCCGGACAGGGTCGATCAGTACTTC.

This clone appeared many times. The V and J genes are TRBV5-4 and TRBJ1-1; D unclear. In germline, CDR1 is SGHNT, CDR2 YYREEE (reference sequence). V shed 0 bases and J shed 1 base, with 4 bases lying between them. The CDR3 extends over 13 amino acids. The CDR3 nucleotides read TGTGCCAGCAGCTTGGGGGGGAACACTGAAGCTTTCTTT. Its protein is CASSLGGNTEAFF.

This clone was observed a handful of times. A single base separates this from a much larger clone, so it may be a read error. Other DNA variants within this sample encode the same CDR3. V and J are TRBV3-1 and TRBJ2-7; tentative D call: TRBD1 (5 bases). V dropped 8 bases and J dropped 6 bases, with 14 bases sitting between them. Germline V gene lookup returns CDR1 LGHDT and CDR2 YNNKEL (reference sequence). This CDR3 has 12 residues. This CDR3 is CASGFQGAEQYF. The CDR3 DNA is TGTGCCAGCGGCTTCCAAGGGGCCGAGCAGTACTTC.

The chain has TRBV20-1 and TRBJ2-1; 11 bases align to TRBD2. The CDR3 contains 14 residues. In germline, CDR1 is DFQATT, CDR2 SNEGSKA (reference sequence). The V segment lost 5 bases and the J segment 10 bases; nucleotides outside the gene matches: 10. DNA for the CDR3: TGCAGTGCTGGAAGACTAGCGGGATTTCTCGAGCAGTTCTTC. Encoded protein: CSAGRLAGFLEQFF.

In its sample, this clone was seen many times. The V and J genes are TRBV7-9 and TRBJ1-1, with 9 bases lining up with TRBD1. Germline CDR1 and CDR2: SEHNR and FQNEAQ (reference sequence). Losses at the gene ends were 5 bases for V and 1 base for J; bases not matched to a gene: 5. CDR3 length equals 15 residues. The CDR3 DNA follows: TGTGCCAGCAGCGCGAGGGACAGGGAGAACACTGAAGCTTTCTTT. Its protein is CASSARDRENTEAFF.

Comments on this clone: The conserved phenylalanine or tryptophan normally closing the CDR3 is absent here, so this likely arose from a read error. The DNA is left out, because the CDR3 cannot be placed on it with certainty; the CDR3 is given as TCRdb lists it. CDR3 region: CASREGGTEPFL. The chain links TRBV28 to TRBJ1-1. From its first to its last residue, the CDR3 has 12 amino acids. Germline V gene data show CDR1 as MDHEN and CDR2 as SYDVKM.

This clone was seen at least ten times. The chain links TRBV19 to TRBJ2-1; no clear D. The CDR3 has 11 amino acids. Germline assignment: CDR1 LNHDA and CDR2 SQIVND (reference sequence). V was trimmed by 3 bases and J by 6 bases, leaving 3 bases between them. Written as DNA, the CDR3 is TGTGCCAGTAGTATCTTCAATGAGCAGTTCTTC. This translates into CASSIFNEQFF.

This clone came up a few times. A much larger clone sits a single nucleotide away, making a read error possible. Other DNA sequences in the same sample also yield this CDR3. The chain employs TRBV29-1 and TRBJ2-7, with TRBD2 matching 9 bases. This CDR3 is 14 amino acids long. In germline, CDR1 is SQVTM, CDR2 ANQGSEA. V shed 5 bases, J shed 5 bases, and the junction held 10 bases outside the gene matches. The CDR3 sequence: CSVLGREGLDEQYF. The CDR3 DNA follows: TGCAGCGTTCTCGGGCGGGAGGGCCTGGACGAGCAGTACTTC.

This clone is medium-sized. This chain links TRBV6-1 with TRBJ1-2; D uncertain. Per germline, CDR1 MNHNS and CDR2 SASEGT. V shed 10 bases and J shed 12 bases, with 18 bases lying between them. This CDR3 has 11 residues. CDR3 DNA: TGTGCCACCTACAAGACGGGTTCCCACACCTTC. Amino acids: CATYKTGSHTF.

This chain uses TRBV6-5 with TRBJ2-5; no definite D call. V was cut by 8 bases and J by 2 bases, with 12 bases left in between. Germline assignment: CDR1 MNHEY and CDR2 SVGAGI. The CDR3 runs to 13 residues. CDR3 amino acids: CASGNRKQETQYF. The CDR3 region has the DNA TGTGCCAGCGGTAACAGAAAGCAAGAGACCCAGTACTTC.

J is TRBJ1-5 and V is TRBV20-1; a possible D gene is TRBD1 (6 bases). The length of the CDR3 is 16 residues. Germline CDR1 reads DFQATT; CDR2 reads SNEGSKA (reference sequence). V was trimmed by 0 bases and J by 4 bases, leaving 16 bases between them. The CDR3 nucleotides read TGCAGTGCTAGAGATGGGCAGGGGCCGCCAAATCAGCCCCAGCATTTT. It is translated as CSARDGQGPPNQPQHF.

V is TRBV11-2 and J is TRBJ2-7, with D perhaps TRBD1 (5 bases). The germline V gene has CDR1 SGHAT and CDR2 FQNNGV. Trimming left V 10 bases short and J 6 bases short, with 22 bases between. The CDR3 consists of 14 residues. The CDR3 nucleotides read TGTGCCATCACCCCTGAACGGACATGGGGCGAGCAGTACTTC. Amino acids: CAITPERTWGEQYF.

As concerns this clone: An end of the junction differs from the germline gene, which may be a read error. The genes are TRBV6-1 and TRBJ1-3; 8 positions agree with TRBD1. There are 14 residues in the CDR3. In germline, CDR1 is MNHNS, CDR2 SASEGT. The CDR3 bases are TGTGCCAGCAGTGAGGACAGGGTTGGAAACACCAAATATTTT. This translates into CASSEDRVGNTKYF.

The chain links TRBV4-1 to TRBJ2-2; tentatively, D is TRBD1 (6 bases). Germline values: CDR1 MGHRA, CDR2 YSYEKL. The CDR3 covers 15 residues. In DNA, the CDR3 is TGCAACAGCAGCCAAGAGGGACACTACACCGGGGAGCTGTTTTTT. Protein: CNSSQEGHYTGELFF.

This clone turned up a few times. V and J are TRBV20-1 and TRBJ2-1; 9 bases align to TRBD2. The ends lost 7 bases at V and 9 bases at J; junction bases unmatched: 7. The CDR3 sequence is 12 residues long. The germline gives CDR1 DFQATT, CDR2 SNEGSKA (reference sequence). In DNA, the CDR3 is TGCAGTGACGCGGGAGGGCCAGGTGAGCAGTTCTTC. Protein: CSDAGGPGEQFF.

In regard to this clone: Germline and junction disagree at one end, which may indicate a read error. The J gene is TRBJ2-3, the V gene TRBV18; 7 bases line up with TRBD2. Germline-derived CDR1 and CDR2 are KGHSH and LQKENI. CDR3 size: 15 residues. The CDR3 is CASSPGGGISDPQYF. CDR3 sequence (DNA): TGTGCCAGCTCACCTGGCGGGGGAATCTCAGATCCGCAGTATTTT.

This clone was recorded at least ten times. The chain uses TRBV18 and TRBJ2-6; 7 bases agree with TRBD1. The V and J ends lost 5 bases and 2 bases, in that order; junction bases with no gene match: 6. Germline CDR1 and CDR2: KGHSH and LQKENI. This CDR3 has 16 residues. In nucleotides, the CDR3 is TGTGCCAGCTCAGCCTCACAGGGGACTGGGGCCAACGTCCTGACTTTC. Translation gives CASSASQGTGANVLTF.